This TCR beta chain was obtained from a study of breast tumors, draining lymph nodes, adjacent tissues. TCRdb redid the calling of the multiplex PCR reads with MiXCR, one entry per CDR3 protein. The sample records over 100,000 distinct CDR3 sequences, more than 20% being singletons. Turning to this clonotype: Antigen: not known. A read error is likely, as this CDR3 ends without the conserved phenylalanine or tryptophan.

Study outcomes and limitations: Tumors had less TCR diversity than lymph nodes, more than nontumor tissue. Luminal-like breast cancer showed significantly higher tumor–nontumor repertoire similarity than basal-like. The data were judged consistent with most tumor T cells coming from lymph node and expanding in tumor.

Axillary draining lymph nodes of breast cancer patients supplied the node samples. The CDR3 is made up of 16 amino acids. Germline CDR1 and CDR2: SGHAT and FQNNGV. Trimming cost V 5 bases and J 5 bases; bases outside gene matches: 8. The source of this sequence is a female donor with breast cancer. Some clones in this sample may be carry-over from other donors' samples. The rearrangement links TRBV11-2 to TRBJ2-2; TRBD2 matches at 10 bases. The sample consisted of axillary lymph node tissue. CDR3 nucleotides: TGTGCCAGCAGCCCCCGGACTAGCGGAAGAACCGGGGAGCTGTTTTCT. Translation: CASSPRTSGRTGELFS.